Listed here are 15 T cell receptor beta chains from one sample, sequenced in a study of OX40 agonist ivuxolimab in advanced cancers. Method: immunoSEQ multiplex PCR; TCRdb's copy keeps in-frame clones and lacks some. The table has fewer than 80,000 clones, 70% to 90% seen once. Specimen: CD4+ or CD8+ T cells sorted from blood, collected in a trial of the OX40 agonist ivuxolimab. The receptor source for this set is an adult with an advanced solid tumor such as melanoma, head and neck, liver or kidney cancer.

The V and J genes are TRBV7-2 and TRBJ1-6; no reliable D call. V was trimmed by 5 bases and J by 9 bases, leaving 8 bases between them. This CDR3 region has 12 residues. Germline V gene lookup returns CDR1 SGHTA and CDR2 FQGNSA. CDR3 sequence (DNA): TGTGCCAGCAGCCGGTATTCTTCACCCCTCCACTTT. This encodes CASSRYSSPLHF.

The chain joins TRBV29-1 to TRBJ1-3; TRBD1 is a possible D gene (5 bases). V lost 4 bases to trimming and J lost 8 bases, with 15 bases between them. The CDR3 runs 13 residues. Germline V gene lookup returns CDR1 SQVTM and CDR2 ANQGSEA. This CDR3 reads CSVVRRGADTIYF. The CDR3 DNA sequence: TGCAGCGTTGTAAGAAGGGGCGCGGACACCATATATTTT.

The chain employs TRBV5-6 and TRBJ1-2; 9 positions match TRBD1. This CDR3 is 12 amino acids long. CDR1 and CDR2 (germline): SGHDT, YYEEEE. After removal of 4 bases from V and 9 bases from J, the junction contained 4 bases not matched to a gene. The CDR3 region has the DNA TGTGCCAGCAGCCCGGACAGGGGTAGCTACACCTTC. This gives the protein CASSPDRGSYTF.

The V call is TRBV5-1, the J call TRBJ2-7; 8 bases are shared with TRBD1. This CDR3 is 16 amino acids long. From germline, CDR1 is SGHRS and CDR2 YFSETQ. J gave up 7 bases and V 0 bases, and 12 bases lay outside the gene matches. The CDR3 coding sequence is TGCGCCAGCAGCTTGGCATTGACAGGGGATTTGTGGGAGCAGTACTTC. Amino acids: CASSLALTGDLWEQYF.

This chain links TRBV4-1 with TRBJ1-1; no definite D call. Germline CDR1 reads MGHRA; CDR2 reads YSYEKL. The CDR3 sequence is 14 residues long. Trimming shortened V by 2 bases and J by 6 bases, and 13 bases separated the two germline ends. The CDR3: CASSQLPRVAEAFF. CDR3 in DNA: TGCGCCAGCAGCCAACTCCCTAGGGTCGCTGAAGCTTTCTTT.

This sequence joins TRBV15 and TRBJ2-7, with D hard to call. Germline CDR1 LNHNV, CDR2 YYDKDF (reference sequence). The CDR3 is 13 amino acids. Trimming took off 8 bases at V and 0 bases at J, with 11 bases between the two ends. CDR3 residues: CATAQAFSYEQYF. The CDR3 DNA sequence: TGTGCCACCGCCCAGGCTTTCTCCTACGAGCAGTACTTC. Full variable domain (outside the CDR3, taken from reference TRBV15 and TRBJ2-7): DAMVIQNPRYQVTQFGKPVTLSCSQTLNHNVMYWYQQKSSQAPKLLFHYYDKDFNNEADTPDNFQSRRPNTSFCFLDIRSPGLGDTAMYLCATAQAFSYEQYFGPGTRLTVT.

CDR3: CASSSWGRESYEQYF. Written as DNA, the CDR3 is TGTGCCAGCAGCTCGTGGGGCAGGGAGAGCTACGAGCAGTACTTC. The chain employs TRBV5-6 and TRBJ2-7; D may match TRBD1 or TRBD2 (5 bases each). There are 15 residues in the CDR3. V dropped 3 bases and J dropped 3 bases, with 16 bases sitting between them. In germline, CDR1 is SGHDT, CDR2 YYEEEE.

The chain carries TRBV19 and TRBJ2-6; 10 bases agree with TRBD1. Trimming took 1 base from V and 0 from J; bases not matched to a gene: 3. This CDR3 is 18 amino acids long. The germline V gene has CDR1 LNHDA and CDR2 SQIVND (reference sequence). The DNA for the CDR3 is TGTGCCAGTAGTATAGCTGGGACAGGGGACTCTGGGGCCAACGTCCTGACTTTC. It specifies CASSIAGTGDSGANVLTF.

The chain has TRBV9 and TRBJ1-1, with D tentatively TRBD1 (6 bases). The CDR3 has 16 amino acids. V lost 4 bases and J 0 bases, leaving 16 bases between the germline ends. The germline V gene encodes CDR1 SGDLS and CDR2 YYNGEE. The CDR3 spells CASSFRPGEMNTEAFF. The CDR3 DNA follows: TGTGCCAGCAGCTTTCGCCCAGGGGAAATGAACACTGAAGCTTTCTTT. Drawing the rest from reference TRBV9 and TRBJ1-1, the complete variable domain is DSGVTQTPKHLITATGQRVTLRCSPRSGDLSVYWYQQSLDQGLQFLIQYYNGEERAKGNILERFSAQQFPDLHSELNLSSLELGDSALYFCASSFRPGEMNTEAFFGQGTRLTVV.

The chain recombines TRBV5-4 with TRBJ1-2, with TRBD1 as a possible D gene (5 bases). This CDR3 spans 14 amino acids. CDR1 and CDR2 from the germline V gene are SGHNT and YYREEE (reference sequence). V lost 3 bases and J 5 bases, leaving 14 bases between the germline ends. The CDR3 region is CASSWGRREYGYTF. The CDR3 region has the DNA TGTGCCAGCAGCTGGGGGAGGAGGGAATATGGCTACACCTTC.

V gene TRBV28 combines with J gene TRBJ1-4; the D gene is possibly TRBD1 (6 bases). CDR1 is MDHEN and CDR2 is SYDVKM in the germline V gene. This CDR3 is 15 amino acids long. Trimming took off 2 bases at V and 0 bases at J, with 7 bases between the two ends. For the CDR3, the DNA is TGTGCCAGCAGTTTAACAGGGACAACTAATGAAAAACTGTTTTTT. The encoded protein is CASSLTGTTNEKLFF.

DNA for the CDR3: TGTGCCAGCACACGGGCAGGGGAAATAGCCAAAAACATTCAGTACTTC. It codes for CASTRAGEIAKNIQYF. The V and J genes are TRBV28 and TRBJ2-4, with D possibly matching TRBD1 (6 bases). CDR1 is MDHEN and CDR2 is SYDVKM in the germline V gene. This CDR3 is 16 amino acids long. With 7 bases removed from V and 0 bases from J, the gap between germline ends came to 16 bases.

The chain links TRBV2 to TRBJ2-7, with 7 nucleotides matching TRBD1. Germline V gene sequence: CDR1 SNHLY, CDR2 FYNNEI. The junction had 0 bases not matched to a gene; V was cut back by 8 bases and J by 2 bases. CDR3 length: 11 amino acids. CDR3 DNA: TGTGCCAGCGACAGGGCCTACGAGCAGTACTTC. Translation gives CASDRAYEQYF.

The chain uses TRBV5-1 and TRBJ1-4; 7 bases map to TRBD1. Germline trimming cut 1 base from V and 3 bases from J; bases unmatched to any gene: 6. CDR1 is SGHRS and CDR2 is YFSETQ in the germline V gene. This CDR3 is 16 amino acids long. The CDR3 region has the DNA TGCGCCAGCAGCTTGAACCCAGGGGGGTCTAATGAAAAACTGTTTTTT. It encodes CASSLNPGGSNEKLFF.

The chain joins TRBV7-9 to TRBJ2-4; D remains unclear. The CDR3 consists of 13 residues. Looked up from germline, CDR1 is SEHNR and CDR2 is FQNEAQ (reference sequence). With 0 bases removed from V and 6 bases from J, the gap between germline ends came to 6 bases. The CDR3 nucleotides read TGTGCCAGCAGCTTAGCGTCGGCAAACATTCAGTACTTC. Protein sequence: CASSLASANIQYF.